The table lists the clone carrying this T cell receptor (beta chain) with many counts. No antigen is known for it. Constant-segment primers were used for 5'RACE, and the resulting TCR alpha and TCR beta cDNA libraries carried sample barcodes and UMIs. Using its own MiXCR run on the 5' RACE reads, TCRdb lists one record per CDR3 protein. The sample lists about 400,000 distinct CDR3 sequences, about a sixth occurring once. These data are taken from a study of T-cell memory formation after mild COVID-19. Study at large: TCR clusters showed largely donor specificity.

Points from the study as a whole: In pre-infection memory, a portion of responding clones appeared, which suggested that cross-reactive memory joined. Contracting clones from day 15 to 85 had balanced CD4/CD8; later expanders favoured CD4+.

Sequencing was performed on PBMCs or a T cell subset sorted from them (not recorded which). The sequence was collected from a man younger than 35 who had mild COVID-19 (a few samples of this study predate the infection). Cell type and time point are not known.

CDR3 nucleotides: TGTGCCAGCAGCGCGGGACTAAACAATGAGCAGTTCTTC. This codes for CASSAGLNNEQFF. The V gene is TRBV2, the J gene TRBJ2-1; 7 positions agree with TRBD2. V shed 6 bases, J shed 5 bases, and the junction held 4 bases outside the gene matches. Germline CDR1 SNHLY, CDR2 FYNNEI. The CDR3 contains 13 residues.